The 20 T cell receptor beta chains presented below share a single source sample, sequenced in a study of blood T cell repertoires in COVID-19. Libraries were prepared by immunoSEQ multiplex PCR; TCRdb keeps only in-frame clonotypes and omits some of them. The sample records over 100,000 clones, 75% to 90% being singletons. Material for sequencing was peripheral blood. The receptors originated from a man in his forties or fifties with acute or convalescent COVID-19.

The chain recombines TRBV13 with TRBJ2-7, with 7 bases identical to TRBD1. Per germline, CDR1 PRHDT and CDR2 FYEKMQ (reference sequence). The J segment lost 3 bases and the V segment lost 3 bases, leaving 5 bases of the junction unmatched. The CDR3 length is 14 residues. CDR3 sequence: CASSFLQGNYEQYF. The CDR3, as DNA: TGTGCCAGCAGCTTTCTACAGGGGAACTACGAGCAGTACTTC.

The gene calls are TRBV28 and TRBJ2-7; no reliable D call. With 7 bases removed from V and 3 bases from J, the gap between germline ends came to 16 bases. The germline CDR1 and CDR2 sequences are MDHEN and SYDVKM. The CDR3 runs to 14 residues. The CDR3 nucleotides read TGTGCCAGCACCTTCGGAGACGGTGGCTACGAGCAGTACTTC. Translation gives CASTFGDGGYEQYF.

The rearrangement uses TRBV5-4 and TRBJ2-2; 7 nucleotides agree with TRBD1. The V gene end was trimmed by 4 bases and the J gene end by 4 bases; junction bases not matched to a gene: 7. Germline V gene sequence: CDR1 SGHNT, CDR2 YYREEE (reference sequence). There are 15 residues in the CDR3. As DNA, the CDR3 is TGTGCCAGCAGCCTGCCGACAGGGAGCACCGGGGAGCTGTTTTTT. Translating it yields CASSLPTGSTGELFF.

The chain couples TRBV12-3 or TRBV12-4 to TRBJ1-2; no clear D. CDR3 size: 13 residues. Trimming took 3 bases from V and 2 from J, leaving 7 bases between them. DNA of the CDR3: TGTGCCAGCAGTTTGCCGGGGAACTATGGCTACACCTTC. It translates to CASSLPGNYGYTF.

The rearrangement joins TRBV4-1 to TRBJ2-1; possibly TRBD2 for D (6 bases). The germline V and J ends were trimmed by 4 bases and 8 bases, with 12 bases remaining between them. The CDR3 runs to 13 residues. Germline V CDR1 and CDR2: MGHRA, YSYEKL. The CDR3 bases are TGCGCCAGCAGCCGGGTGGAGGGCGATGAGCAGTTCTTC. Translating it yields CASSRVEGDEQFF.

By proportion, this clone is medium-sized (0.01 to 0.1%). The chain links TRBV25-1 to TRBJ2-1; the D gene is possibly TRBD2 (5 bases). Trimming pared 4 bases from V and 6 bases from J, leaving 19 bases between. CDR1 and CDR2 (germline): MGHDK, SYGVNS. The length of the CDR3 is 16 residues. CDR3 in amino acids: CASSGPLGVGSNEQFF. CDR3 DNA sequence: TGTGCCAGCAGTGGTCCCCTCGGGGTCGGTAGCAATGAGCAGTTCTTC.

The chain is built from TRBV29-1 and TRBJ2-7; D is ambiguous. This CDR3 region has 11 residues. The ends were cut back, 0 bases at V and 5 bases at J, with 5 bases in the middle. In germline, CDR1 is SQVTM, CDR2 ANQGSEA. The CDR3 DNA reads as TGCAGCGTTGAAGATCGAGACGAGCAGTACTTC. Its protein product is CSVEDRDEQYF.

The V and J genes are TRBV7-2 and TRBJ2-3; TRBD2 matches 9 bases. Per the germline V gene, CDR1 is SGHTA and CDR2 is FQGNSA. The V and J ends lost 5 bases and 0 bases, in that order; junction bases with no gene match: 12. The CDR3 consists of 18 residues. CDR3 sequence (DNA): TGTGCCAGCAGCACCCCAGCGGGGGGAAACCCTAGCACAGATACGCAGTATTTT. It yields the protein CASSTPAGGNPSTDTQYF.

This clone appeared a single time. The V call is TRBV7-9, the J call TRBJ2-4, with TRBD2 as a possible D gene (5 bases). Germline values: CDR1 SEHNR, CDR2 FQNEAQ (reference sequence). The V gene lost 4 bases and the J gene lost 3 bases, with 7 bases spanning the gap. This CDR3 region has 13 residues. The CDR3 here is CASSSRDKNIQYF. The CDR3 DNA reads as TGTGCCAGCAGCTCCCGGGACAAAAACATTCAGTACTTC.

CDR3 amino acids: CASTDRGYEQFF. The CDR3 region has the DNA TGCGCCAGCACCGATAGGGGGTATGAGCAGTTCTTC. The chain has TRBV5-1 and TRBJ2-1; a weak D match, TRBD1 (6 bases). Germline V lookup: CDR1 SGHRS, CDR2 YFSETQ. This CDR3 is built from 12 residues. The germline V and J ends were trimmed by 6 bases and 8 bases, with 12 bases remaining between them.

The chain uses TRBV5-6 and TRBJ1-1, with 7 nucleotides matching TRBD1. CDR3 length equals 15 residues. The V gene end was trimmed by 1 base and the J gene end by 1 base; junction bases not matched to a gene: 4. Germline V CDR1 and CDR2: SGHDT, YYEEEE. CDR3 sequence: CASSLQGGGNTEAFF. In DNA form, the CDR3 reads TGTGCCAGCAGCTTGCAAGGGGGCGGGAACACTGAAGCTTTCTTT.

This chain joins TRBV24-1 and TRBJ2-5; 7 positions agree with TRBD2. Per germline, CDR1 KGHDR and CDR2 SFDVKD. The CDR3 consists of 13 residues. The V gene end was trimmed by 9 bases and the J gene end by 1 base; junction bases not matched to a gene: 4. CDR3 sequence: CATATSPQETQYF. CDR3 coding DNA: TGTGCCACCGCGACTAGCCCCCAAGAGACCCAGTACTTC.

This clone was counted only a few times. The chain carries TRBV4-1 and TRBJ1-1; D uncertain. CDR1 and CDR2 from the germline V gene are MGHRA and YSYEKL. The CDR3 is 14 residues long. The V and J ends lost 4 bases and 3 bases respectively, with 12 bases between them. CDR3 amino acids: CASSPRLRDTEAFF. CDR3 nucleotides: TGCGCCAGCAGCCCCAGATTGAGGGACACTGAAGCTTTCTTT.

V and J are TRBV19 and TRBJ2-3; 10 bases fit TRBD1. The germline V gene encodes CDR1 LNHDA and CDR2 SQIVND (reference sequence). The CDR3 has 15 residues. V was clipped by 6 bases and J by 3 bases; unmatched bases: 6. CDR3 region: CASRMGQGLTDTQYF. Written as DNA, the CDR3 is TGTGCCAGTAGAATGGGACAGGGGCTAACAGATACGCAGTATTTT.

V usage is TRBV29-1 and J usage is TRBJ2-1; 8 nucleotides match TRBD1. This CDR3 is 14 amino acids long. Trimming at V came to 1 base and at J to 7 bases, leaving 6 bases not matched to a gene. The V gene's germline CDR1 is SQVTM and CDR2 ANQGSEA. This CDR3 reads CSVEARQGRNEQFF. CDR3 nucleotides: TGCAGCGTTGAAGCCCGACAGGGGCGGAATGAGCAGTTCTTC.

This clone appeared a single time. The rearrangement links TRBV6-5 to TRBJ2-2; D call uncertain. Trimming pared 1 base from V and 5 bases from J, leaving 5 bases between. Germline CDR1 and CDR2: MNHEY and SVGAGI. This CDR3 comprises 13 residues. The CDR3 here is CASSYFGTGELFF. The DNA of the CDR3 is TGTGCCAGCAGTTACTTCGGGACCGGGGAGCTGTTTTTT.

J is TRBJ2-5 and V is TRBV11-3; 13 bases are shared with TRBD2. V lost 1 base, J lost 2 bases, and 1 base stayed unmatched. Germline values: CDR1 SGHNT, CDR2 YENEEA. This CDR3 contains 16 residues. CDR3 sequence reads: CASSLGLAGGQETQYF. Here the CDR3 DNA reads TGTGCCAGCAGCTTAGGACTAGCGGGAGGTCAAGAGACCCAGTACTTC.

The V call is TRBV11-2, the J call TRBJ2-5; D possibly corresponds to TRBD2 (7 bases). Germline V gene sequence: CDR1 SGHAT, CDR2 FQNNGV. The CDR3 is 17 residues long. V lost 5 bases to trimming and J lost 5 bases, with 24 bases between them. CDR3 coding DNA: TGTGCCAGCAGCCCACCCCCTAGCGGACGAGGACAGGAGACCCAGTACTTC. This sequence encodes CASSPPPSGRGQETQYF.

CDR3 amino acids: CAVAGGPTKNIQYF. DNA of the CDR3: TGTGCCGTAGCGGGAGGGCCGACCAAAAACATTCAGTACTTC. J is TRBJ2-4 and V is TRBV19, with 11 nucleotides matching TRBD2. V gave up 11 bases and J gave up 2 bases; unmatched junction bases: 5. The CDR3 is 14 amino acids. Germline V gene lookup returns CDR1 LNHDA and CDR2 SQIVND (reference sequence).

V usage is TRBV4-1 and J usage is TRBJ2-5; 11 positions agree with TRBD2. CDR1 MGHRA and CDR2 YSYEKL come from the germline V gene. The CDR3 is made up of 19 amino acids. V gave up 2 bases and J gave up 0 bases; unmatched junction bases: 11. The CDR3 DNA reads as TGCGCCAGCAGCCAACGAAGACTAGCGGGACAGGTGTACCAAGAGACCCAGTACTTC. It is translated as CASSQRRLAGQVYQETQYF.